The rows below give T cell receptor beta chains drawn from one sample of a study of cytomegalovirus exposure and HLA in healthy donors. Data came from immunoSEQ multiplex PCR; TCRdb stores just in-frame clones and leaves some out. In the table there are 150,000 to 200,000 clones, approximately 79% of which are singletons. Sequencing was carried out using PBMCs. These receptors came from a woman aged 45-60 years in good health and CMV-seropositive. The CDR3 runs from the conserved cysteine through the conserved F or W. The D gene is left open where the match is weak. Size values are once, few and many counts, or a class for expanded clones, and some rows have none.

d_gene: TRBD1; j_gene: TRBJ1-2; v_gene: TRBV10-3; abundance: -; CDR3nt: TGTGCCATCAGTGCCGTCCCGGGACAGGGTAACTATGGCTACACCTTC; CDR3aa: CAISAVPGQGNYGYTF
d_gene: -; j_gene: TRBJ2-3; v_gene: TRBV12-5; abundance: -; CDR3nt: TGTGCTAGTGATGCAGGGGACACGGGCACAGATACGCAGTATTTT; CDR3aa: CASDAGDTGTDTQYF
d_gene: -; j_gene: TRBJ2-3; v_gene: TRBV2; abundance: -; CDR3nt: TGTGCCAGCAGCCAGCAGGGGACCCCGACAGATACGCAGTATTTT; CDR3aa: CASSQQGTPTDTQYF
d_gene: -; j_gene: TRBJ2-7; v_gene: TRBV7-3; abundance: -; CDR3nt: TGTGCCAGCAGCCCCCAACCGGGTGGGGGGCCCGGGGGGGAGCAGTACTTC; CDR3aa: CASSPQPGGGPGGEQYF
d_gene: -; j_gene: TRBJ2-3; v_gene: TRBV16; abundance: once; CDR3nt: TGTGCCAGCCGGCGGCCTACCACAGATACGCAGTATTTT; CDR3aa: CASRRPTTDTQYF
d_gene: -; j_gene: TRBJ1-2; v_gene: TRBV4-3; abundance: few; CDR3nt: TGCGCCAGCAGCCAAGAGGGTCGGGGTGGCTACACCTTC; CDR3aa: CASSQEGRGGYTF
d_gene: TRBD1; j_gene: TRBJ1-6; v_gene: TRBV10-3; abundance: -; CDR3nt: TGTGCCATCAGTGAGTCATTCGGACAGGGGGCGAATTCACCCCTCCACTTT; CDR3aa: CAISESFGQGANSPLHF
d_gene: TRBD1; j_gene: TRBJ1-4; v_gene: TRBV2; abundance: few; CDR3nt: TGTGCCAGCAGTCCTAGGGGGACAGGGGGGGGAAAACTGTTTTTT; CDR3aa: CASSPRGTGGGKLFF
d_gene: TRBD2; j_gene: TRBJ2-5; v_gene: TRBV28; abundance: -; CDR3nt: TGTGCCAGCAGTCGACTGCGGGGGGCCGGGCAAGAGACCCAGTACTTC; CDR3aa: CASSRLRGAGQETQYF
d_gene: -; j_gene: TRBJ1-6; v_gene: TRBV6-6; abundance: -; CDR3nt: TGTGCCAGCACAATCAGGGGTTGGTCACCCCTCCACTTT; CDR3aa: CASTIRGWSPLHF
d_gene: TRBD1; j_gene: TRBJ2-5; v_gene: TRBV7-2; abundance: once; CDR3nt: TGTGCCAGCAGCCGACAGGGGCGGCAGACCCAGTACTTC; CDR3aa: CASSRQGRQTQYF
d_gene: -; j_gene: TRBJ2-7; v_gene: TRBV10-2; abundance: -; CDR3nt: TGCGCCAGCAGTGAGAATCCGTGGAGCGAGCAGTACTTC; CDR3aa: CASSENPWSEQYF
d_gene: -; j_gene: TRBJ2-1; v_gene: TRBV6-4; abundance: once; CDR3nt: TGTGCCAGCAGTGACGAACCCGGGGGCTACAATGAGCAGTTCTTC; CDR3aa: CASSDEPGGYNEQFF
d_gene: TRBD2; j_gene: TRBJ2-1; v_gene: TRBV2; abundance: -; CDR3nt: TGTGCCAGCATTACCGGACTAGCGGGAAACAATGAGCAGTTCTTC; CDR3aa: CASITGLAGNNEQFF
d_gene: -; j_gene: TRBJ2-1; v_gene: TRBV27; abundance: -; CDR3nt: TGTGCCAGCACCCAAGGGGCTCTCTACAATGAGCAGTTCTTC; CDR3aa: CASTQGALYNEQFF
d_gene: TRBD1; j_gene: TRBJ1-1; v_gene: TRBV10-2; abundance: -; CDR3nt: TGCGCAGGGGGTAGGGGGCAGGACACTGAAGCTTTCTTT; CDR3aa: CAGGRGQDTEAFF